This T cell receptor (beta chain) comes out of a study of breast tumors, draining lymph nodes, adjacent tissues. Study-level points and caveats: The data were judged consistent with most tumor T cells coming from lymph node and expanding in tumor. Tumor repertoires ranked between lymph nodes and nontumor tissue in diversity, with V and J gene preferences. Tumor T cell lymph node origin was a supported hypothesis, not proven.

Breast cancer patients provided tissue from their axillary draining lymph nodes. CDR1 and CDR2 (germline): MGHRA, YSYEKL. With 4 bases removed from V and 1 base from J, the gap between germline ends came to 12 bases. This CDR3 contains 15 residues. MiXCR, run by TCRdb on the multiplex PCR reads, gives a single entry per CDR3 protein. The sample holds around 250,000 distinct CDR3 sequences, less than 45% seen once. This clonotype was counted ten times or more. Its antigen is not identified. The receptor's source is a female donor with breast cancer. Some clones in this sample may be carry-over from other donors' samples. Sequencing used axillary lymph node tissue. The chain links TRBV4-1 to TRBJ2-3, with TRBD1 as a possible D gene (6 bases). CDR3 sequence reads: CASSRTRQGTDTQYF. CDR3 bases: TGCGCCAGCAGCCGAACCCGACAGGGCACAGATACGCAGTATTTT.